This entry concerns a single TCR beta chain. The antigen remains unidentified. This specimen comes from a study of cytomegalovirus exposure and HLA in healthy donors. Study-wide context: A previous analysis identified fewer than 130 million unique TCR beta sequences derived from some 170 million T cells.

The study's findings and limits: Being indistinguishable, some V segments were excluded, TRBV6-2 and TRBV6-3 among them.

PCR used 60 Vbeta primers and 13 Jbeta primers. Method: immunoSEQ multiplex PCR; TCRdb's copy keeps in-frame clones and lacks some. The sample consists of approximately 180,000 clones, about an eighth of them appearing once. V was pared by 6 bases and J by 0 bases, with 11 bases between. This CDR3 is built from 14 residues. Germline CDR1 reads SNHLY; CDR2 reads FYNNEI. The genes are TRBV2 and TRBJ2-5; D perhaps matches TRBD2 (5 bases). The source of this sequence is a man in his forties or fifties in good health and CMV-seropositive. The sequenced material came from PBMCs. CDR3 region: CASSPRRDQETQYF. The CDR3, as DNA: TGTGCCAGCAGCCCGCGGCGGGACCAAGAGACCCAGTACTTC.